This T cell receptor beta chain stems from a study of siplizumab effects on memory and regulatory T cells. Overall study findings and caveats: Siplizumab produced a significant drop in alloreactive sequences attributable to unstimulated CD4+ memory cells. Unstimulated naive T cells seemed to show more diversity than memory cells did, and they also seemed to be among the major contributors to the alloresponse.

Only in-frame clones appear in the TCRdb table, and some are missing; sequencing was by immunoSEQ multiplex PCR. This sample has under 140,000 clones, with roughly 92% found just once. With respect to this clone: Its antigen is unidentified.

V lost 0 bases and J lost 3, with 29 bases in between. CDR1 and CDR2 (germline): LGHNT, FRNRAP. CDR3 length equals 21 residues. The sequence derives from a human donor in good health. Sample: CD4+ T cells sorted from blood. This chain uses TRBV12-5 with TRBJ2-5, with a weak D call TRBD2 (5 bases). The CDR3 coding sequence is TGTGCTAGTGGTTTGGTAACGAGGGCGATTCTATTGGGGAGTGACGAAGAGACCCAGTACTTC. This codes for CASGLVTRAILLGSDEETQYF.